What follows are 28 T cell receptor beta chains derived from one specimen sequenced in a study of blood T cell repertoires in COVID-19 (dated by TCRdb to the early 2020s). Library generation was performed with the immunoSEQ multiplex PCR assay. What TCRdb holds here is the immuneACCESS table cut down to in-frame rearrangements. Part of the clones is not present; checked against another copy, under half of the missing clones reflect an unresolved V gene, and the others are unexplained. For this sample the table gives some 150,000 clones, of which more than 65% were detected only once. Of the sample, around 7.2% falls within the top ten clones. Sequencing was performed on peripheral blood. These TCRs come from a woman aged 50 to 60 in a cohort sampled during active or convalescent COVID-19.

The genes are TRBV10-2 and TRBJ1-5, with D maybe TRBD1 (6 bases). V dropped 6 bases and J dropped 0 bases, with 18 bases sitting between them. The CDR3 extends over 17 amino acids. CDR1 and CDR2 from the germline V gene are WSHSY and SAAADI. CDR3 DNA: TGCGCCAGCAGAACAGGGATTCGGGGATATAGCAATCAGCCCCAGCATTTT. It codes for CASRTGIRGYSNQPQHF.

The CDR3 DNA reads TGTGCCTGGAGTGTACAGGGACGAAAGCCCCAGCATTTT. As protein: CAWSVQGRKPQHF. The chain joins TRBV30 to TRBJ1-5, with a weak D call TRBD1 (6 bases). The CDR3 covers 13 residues. The germline V and J ends were trimmed by 0 bases and 8 bases, with 11 bases remaining between them. CDR1 and CDR2 from the germline V gene are GTSNPN and SVGIG (reference sequence).

The rearrangement joins TRBV9 to TRBJ1-1, with 8 bases fitting TRBD1. V shed 3 bases and J 5 bases; nucleotides not matched to a gene: 9. The CDR3 is 15 amino acids. Germline CDR1 is SGDLS and CDR2 is YYNGEE. The CDR3 loop reads CASSGPQGAPTEAFF. The CDR3 DNA follows: TGTGCCAGCAGCGGACCCCAGGGGGCGCCTACTGAAGCTTTCTTT.

The genes are TRBV28 and TRBJ1-6, with TRBD1 identical over 8 bases. Trimming removed 8 bases from V and 10 bases from J; junction bases left unmatched: 13. This CDR3 has 15 amino acids. Germline V CDR1 and CDR2: MDHEN, SYDVKM. The CDR3 nucleotides are TGTGCCAGCCAGCAACCTGGGACAGGACGATCACCCCTCCACTTT. It translates to CASQQPGTGRSPLHF. The entire variable domain, with the rest obtained from reference TRBV28 and TRBJ1-6, is as follows: DVKVTQSSRYLVKRTGEKVFLECVQDMDHENMFWYRQDPGLGLRLIYFSYDVKMKEKGDIPEGYSVSREKKERFSLILESASTNQTSMYLCASQQPGTGRSPLHFGNGTRLTVT.

The rearrangement joins TRBV25-1 to TRBJ2-3, with D perhaps matching TRBD2 (6 bases). V lost 8 bases and J 2 bases, leaving 14 bases between the germline ends. This CDR3 has 14 residues. Per the germline V gene, CDR1 is MGHDK and CDR2 is SYGVNS. The CDR3 loop is CASGGSSLTDTQYF. In nucleotides, the CDR3 is TGTGCCAGCGGGGGGTCTAGCCTCACAGATACGCAGTATTTT.

The V call is TRBV29-1, the J call TRBJ2-3; TRBD1 agrees at 10 bases. Looked up from germline, CDR1 is SQVTM and CDR2 is ANQGSEA. The CDR3 consists of 12 residues. Losses at the gene ends were 7 bases for V and 5 bases for J; bases not matched to a gene: 3. The CDR3 DNA reads TGCAGCGGGGGACAGGGGAGAGATACGCAGTATTTT. This gives the protein CSGGQGRDTQYF.

This chain links TRBV15 with TRBJ1-1; D is unclear. Trimming left V 1 base short and J 4 bases short, with 10 bases between. CDR3 length: 14 amino acids. The germline V gene has CDR1 LNHNV and CDR2 YYDKDF (reference sequence). CDR3 residues: CATSRGQAGTEAFF. The CDR3 nucleotides are TGTGCCACCAGCAGAGGCCAGGCGGGCACTGAAGCTTTCTTT.

This CDR3 reads CASKGGGMNTEAFF. The DNA of the CDR3 is TGTGCCAGCAAGGGCGGGGGAATGAACACTGAAGCTTTCTTT. This chain connects TRBV6-5 to TRBJ1-1; the D gene is possibly TRBD1 (5 bases). Per germline, CDR1 MNHEY and CDR2 SVGAGI. Trimming left V 7 bases short and J 0 bases short, with 12 bases between. The CDR3 is 14 amino acids.

This clone was picked up one time. The chain employs TRBV13 and TRBJ2-7; D might be TRBD2 (6 bases). V was clipped by 6 bases and J by 5 bases, with 20 bases between them. CDR3 length: 15 residues. CDR1 is PRHDT, CDR2 FYEKMQ, per germline (reference sequence). This chain's CDR3 is CASSDERGLIHEQYF. In nucleotides, the CDR3 is TGTGCCAGCAGTGATGAACGGGGGTTAATCCACGAGCAGTACTTC.

A single count supports this clone. CDR3 DNA: TGTGCCAGCAGTTATCACCTACAAGAGACCCAGTACTTC. It encodes CASSYHLQETQYF. This sequence joins TRBV6-5 and TRBJ2-5; D not resolved. Germline-derived CDR1 and CDR2 are MNHEY and SVGAGI. This CDR3 region has 13 residues. V was trimmed by 3 bases and J by 2 bases, leaving 7 bases between them.

V usage is TRBV10-3 and J usage is TRBJ1-3; the D is unclear. V was cut by 7 bases and J by 0 bases, with 16 bases left in between. The germline CDR1 and CDR2 sequences are ENHRY and SYGVKD. This CDR3 has 16 residues. The CDR3, as DNA: TGTGCCATCAACCCTGGACTCCAGAGCTCTGGAAACACCATATATTTT. Its translation is CAINPGLQSSGNTIYF.

This chain uses TRBV5-1 with TRBJ2-5; 12 bases are shared with TRBD2. CDR1 is SGHRS, CDR2 YFSETQ, per germline. The trim removed 2 bases at V and 2 bases at J, leaving 7 bases unmatched. This CDR3 is built from 17 residues. This chain's CDR3 is CASSFGLAGWNQETQYF. In DNA form, the CDR3 reads TGCGCCAGCAGCTTTGGACTAGCGGGGTGGAATCAAGAGACCCAGTACTTC.

Here the CDR3 DNA reads TGTGCCAGCAGCTTGAACAGGCCCTATGGCTACACCTTC. Translated, it gives CASSLNRPYGYTF. This chain connects TRBV5-4 to TRBJ1-2; tentative D call: TRBD1 (5 bases). The germline gives CDR1 SGHNT, CDR2 YYREEE (reference sequence). The ends were cut back, 1 base at V and 4 bases at J, with 8 bases in the middle. CDR3 length equals 13 residues.

The CDR3 is CASSHGQGSSEQFF. The CDR3, as DNA: TGCGCCAGCAGCCACGGACAGGGGAGCAGTGAGCAGTTCTTC. The rearrangement joins TRBV5-1 to TRBJ2-1; 9 bases are a match to TRBD1. The CDR3 length is 14 residues. V was clipped by 4 bases and J by 9 bases; unmatched bases: 8. CDR1 is SGHRS, CDR2 YFSETQ, per germline.

The chain combines TRBV12-5 with TRBJ2-3; 7 bases are a match to TRBD1. The ends lost 6 bases at V and 2 bases at J; junction bases unmatched: 5. From germline, CDR1 is LGHNT and CDR2 FRNRAP. The CDR3 covers 14 residues. The CDR3 bases are TGTGCTAGTGGCAGGGACAGCCACACAGATACGCAGTATTTT. Translating it yields CASGRDSHTDTQYF.

The chain has TRBV2 and TRBJ1-1, with 10 bases that match TRBD1. This CDR3 spans 13 amino acids. Germline values: CDR1 SNHLY, CDR2 FYNNEI. V lost 7 bases to trimming and J lost 5 bases; unmatched junction nucleotides: 4. The CDR3, as DNA: TGTGCCAGCACCCGGGACAGGGGTACTGAAGCTTTCTTT. It specifies CASTRDRGTEAFF.

As DNA, the CDR3 is TGTGCCAGCAGTTTGGCCGGGACTAGCGGGAACAATGAGCAGTTCTTC. It translates to CASSLAGTSGNNEQFF. This chain connects TRBV6-5 to TRBJ2-1; TRBD2 matches at 13 bases. V lost 4 bases and J lost 5; bases outside the gene matches: 5. Germline V gives CDR1 MNHEY, CDR2 SVGAGI. The CDR3 is 16 amino acids.

The rearrangement uses TRBV4-1 and TRBJ2-3, with D possibly matching TRBD2 (5 bases). Trimming took 5 bases from V and 0 from J, leaving 18 bases between them. The CDR3 has 17 residues. From germline, CDR1 is MGHRA and CDR2 YSYEKL. Here the CDR3 DNA reads TGCGCCAGCAGCTTCACTTCGGGATCCTCTAGCACAGATACGCAGTATTTT. It translates to CASSFTSGSSSTDTQYF.

This sequence joins TRBV5-4 and TRBJ1-2; the match to TRBD1 covers 12 bases. Trimming took 3 bases from V and 2 from J; bases not matched to a gene: 2. Looked up from germline, CDR1 is SGHNT and CDR2 is YYREEE (reference sequence). There are 15 residues in the CDR3. The CDR3: CASSWDRGLNYGYTF. The CDR3 DNA reads TGTGCCAGCAGCTGGGACAGGGGGCTGAACTATGGCTACACCTTC.

V gene TRBV6-2 or TRBV6-3 combines with J gene TRBJ1-1, with D uncertain. CDR1 and CDR2 (germline): MNHEY, SVGEGT. The CDR3 is made up of 12 amino acids. The V and J ends lost 0 bases and 11 bases respectively, with 10 bases between them. Written as DNA, the CDR3 is TGTGCCAGCAGTTACTCGCGGGTCGGGGCTTTCTTT. It translates to CASSYSRVGAFF.

The chain is built from TRBV6-2 or TRBV6-3 and TRBJ1-2; possibly TRBD1 for D (6 bases). This CDR3 has 13 amino acids. Trimming shortened V by 5 bases and J by 4 bases, and 11 bases separated the two germline ends. Looked up from germline, CDR1 is MNHEY and CDR2 is SVGEGT. CDR3 coding DNA: TGTGCCAGCAGTCGTCCAGGGGCCTATGGCTACACCTTC. Translating it yields CASSRPGAYGYTF.

CDR3 loop: CSVEWGTNSVLETQYF. CDR3 in DNA: TGCAGCGTTGAATGGGGGACTAACTCAGTCCTGGAGACCCAGTACTTC. This chain joins TRBV29-1 and TRBJ2-5; 7 bases are a match to TRBD2. CDR1 and CDR2 (germline): SQVTM, ANQGSEA. This CDR3 contains 16 residues. Trimming took 2 bases from V and 5 from J; bases not matched to a gene: 14.

DNA of the CDR3: TGTGCCAGCAGCCTGGACTACAACAATGAGCAGTTCTTC. Protein product: CASSLDYNNEQFF. The J gene is TRBJ2-1, the V gene TRBV9; perhaps TRBD2 as D (6 bases). The CDR3 contains 13 residues. Trimming took 4 bases from V and 5 from J, leaving 10 bases between them. CDR1 and CDR2 (germline): SGDLS, YYNGEE.

The gene calls are TRBV5-1 and TRBJ2-7; D perhaps matches TRBD1 (6 bases). This CDR3 spans 16 amino acids. V was cut by 0 bases and J by 0 bases, with 13 bases left in between. Germline assignment: CDR1 SGHRS and CDR2 YFSETQ. The CDR3 loop reads CASSLAFGTNSYEQYF. The CDR3, as DNA: TGCGCCAGCAGCTTGGCCTTCGGGACAAACTCCTACGAGCAGTACTTC.

This chain uses TRBV5-1 with TRBJ2-7, with 9 bases aligning to TRBD1. J gave up 3 bases and V 2 bases, and 6 bases lay outside the gene matches. This CDR3 comprises 15 residues. Germline V gives CDR1 SGHRS, CDR2 YFSETQ. The CDR3 sequence is CASSFTTGGNYEQYF. DNA for the CDR3: TGCGCCAGCAGCTTCACGACAGGGGGGAACTACGAGCAGTACTTC.

The chain recombines TRBV7-3 with TRBJ2-6; possibly TRBD1 for D (6 bases). V was pared by 0 bases and J by 4 bases, with 10 bases between. In germline, CDR1 is SGHTA, CDR2 FQGTGA. The length of the CDR3 is 16 residues. Written as DNA, the CDR3 is TGTGCCAGCAGCTTAACAGGGGGAACAGGGGCCAACGTCCTGACTTTC. It encodes CASSLTGGTGANVLTF.

This rearrangement joins TRBV19 to TRBJ1-2; the D is unclear. Germline V gives CDR1 LNHDA, CDR2 SQIVND (reference sequence). V shed 6 bases and J shed 0 bases, with 14 bases lying between them. CDR3 length: 15 residues. This chain's CDR3 is CASSRDPLPNYGYTF. The DNA for the CDR3 is TGTGCCAGTAGCCGGGATCCCCTGCCTAACTATGGCTACACCTTC.

J is TRBJ1-6 and V is TRBV5-1; maybe TRBD1 (5 bases). Germline values: CDR1 SGHRS, CDR2 YFSETQ. V dropped 3 bases and J dropped 7 bases, with 14 bases sitting between them. The CDR3 sequence is 15 residues long. The CDR3 is CASSWGGGVNSPLHF. The CDR3 region has the DNA TGCGCCAGCAGCTGGGGCGGCGGTGTGAATTCACCCCTCCACTTT.